The 15 T cell receptor beta chains below all came from one sample that was sequenced in a study of neurological immune-mediated disorders. TCRdb re-called the 5' RACE reads with MiXCR, one entry per CDR3 protein. The sample contains around 13,000 distinct CDR3 sequences, roughly 7% of which appear only once. Sequenced sample: CD8+ T cells from blood. These receptors were taken from a woman between 40 and 55 years old in good health.

This clonotype was detected ten times or more. Here the CDR3 reads CASSPYSGANVLTF. DNA for the CDR3: TGCGCCAGCAGCCCGTACTCTGGGGCCAACGTCCTGACTTTC. The gene calls are TRBV4-1 and TRBJ2-6; the D is unclear. Trimming left V 4 bases short and J 0 bases short, with 4 bases between. The CDR3 has 14 residues. Germline V gene lookup returns CDR1 MGHRA and CDR2 YSYEKL.

The sample holds a few counts of this clonotype. The gene calls are TRBV20-1 and TRBJ2-3; TRBD1 agrees at 7 bases. Germline CDR1 DFQATT, CDR2 SNEGSKA (reference sequence). The V gene end was trimmed by 6 bases and the J gene end by 2 bases; junction bases not matched to a gene: 8. The CDR3 has 14 residues. CDR3 residues: CSAPGDSYTDTQYF. The CDR3, as DNA: TGCAGTGCCCCTGGGGACAGCTACACAGATACGCAGTATTTT.

This clonotype appeared many times. The V call is TRBV27, the J call TRBJ2-7, with 9 bases identical to TRBD2. This CDR3 has 15 amino acids. V dropped 3 bases and J dropped 2; count of bases not matched to a gene: 5. The germline CDR1 and CDR2 sequences are MNHEY and SMNVEV (reference sequence). Here the CDR3 reads CASSFRLAAPYEQYF. The CDR3 DNA follows: TGTGCCAGCAGTTTCCGACTAGCGGCCCCCTACGAGCAGTACTTC.

This clonotype has ten or more counts. V usage is TRBV7-2 and J usage is TRBJ2-1; 7 nucleotides line up with TRBD1. The CDR3 sequence is 15 residues long. CDR1 is SGHTA, CDR2 FQGNSA, per germline. V lost 4 bases and J lost 7; bases outside the gene matches: 10. CDR3 nucleotide sequence: TGTGCCAGCAGCTCCGCATCCGGGACAGCAAATGAGCAGTTCTTC. Protein product: CASSSASGTANEQFF.

The chain joins TRBV29-1 to TRBJ2-7, with D possibly matching TRBD2 (6 bases). The CDR3 length is 13 residues. Trimming left V 1 base short and J 3 bases short, with 10 bases between. The germline V gene encodes CDR1 SQVTM and CDR2 ANQGSEA. The CDR3 spells CSVEVGGVYEQYF. Here the CDR3 DNA reads TGCAGCGTTGAAGTCGGAGGGGTCTACGAGCAGTACTTC.

The table lists this clonotype with many counts. This chain joins TRBV12-3 or TRBV12-4 and TRBJ1-5, with D uncertain. V lost 7 bases and J 0 bases, leaving 7 bases between the germline ends. This CDR3 comprises 13 residues. CDR3 sequence: CASTEYSNQPQHF. The CDR3 region has the DNA TGTGCCAGCACCGAATATAGCAATCAGCCCCAGCATTTT.

This clonotype is medium-sized (0.01 to 0.1%) by share. The chain recombines TRBV15 with TRBJ2-7, with no clear D. CDR1 and CDR2 (germline): LNHNV, YYDKDF (reference sequence). The V gene lost 0 bases and the J gene lost 4 bases, with 7 bases spanning the gap. This CDR3 region has 13 residues. The CDR3 DNA reads TGTGCCACCAGCAGAGATATGGGGTACGAGCAGTACTTC. Its translation: CATSRDMGYEQYF.

This clonotype was seen repeatedly, ten times or more. One end of the junction does not line up with germline, which may come from a read error. This sequence joins TRBV12-3 or TRBV12-4 and TRBJ2-7; TRBD1 agrees at 8 bases. The CDR3 consists of 13 residues. The CDR3 loop is CASSLGTGYEQYF. CDR3 DNA sequence: TGTGCCAGCAGCTTAGGGACAGGCTACGAGCAGTACTTC.

This clonotype was picked up many times. The chain links TRBV6-5 to TRBJ1-5; 7 positions agree with TRBD1. Germline CDR1 is MNHEY and CDR2 is SVGAGI. This CDR3 is 18 amino acids long. Trimming cost V 6 bases and J 0 bases; bases outside gene matches: 14. The CDR3 bases are TGTGCCAGCAGGACGGGCACAGGGGCCCCCTATAGCAATCAGCCCCAGCATTTT. The encoded protein is CASRTGTGAPYSNQPQHF.

This clonotype was detected many times. CDR3 amino acids: CASIGAQTTETQYF. The CDR3 DNA reads TGTGCCAGCATAGGGGCTCAAACAACGGAGACCCAGTACTTC. The chain is built from TRBV2 and TRBJ2-5; D may be TRBD1 (5 bases). From germline, CDR1 is SNHLY and CDR2 FYNNEI. Trimming removed 7 bases from V and 5 bases from J, with 17 bases in between. The CDR3 totals 14 residues.

This clonotype was counted many times. In DNA, the CDR3 is TGTGCCAGCAGCGTCACGGGGGGGGCCTACAATGAGCAGTTCTTC. Its protein is CASSVTGGAYNEQFF. The genes are TRBV7-2 and TRBJ2-1; 8 bases align to TRBD2. Per germline, CDR1 SGHTA and CDR2 FQGNSA. The CDR3 loop spans 15 amino acids. Trimming removed 5 bases from V and 2 bases from J; junction bases left unmatched: 5.

This clonotype occurred many times. This chain uses TRBV20-1 with TRBJ2-7; perhaps TRBD1 as D (6 bases). Germline V gene data show CDR1 as DFQATT and CDR2 as SNEGSKA (reference sequence). CDR3 length: 14 residues. V was pared by 5 bases and J by 2 bases, with 16 bases between. The CDR3 DNA follows: TGCAGTGCTGTCGGACAGAGAGAAACCTACGAGCAGTACTTC. Protein sequence: CSAVGQRETYEQYF.

This clonotype was detected ten times or more. The chain carries TRBV15 and TRBJ2-7; D not resolved. Trimming removed 5 bases at V and 0 bases at J, with 8 bases between. Germline V lookup: CDR1 LNHNV, CDR2 YYDKDF (reference sequence). This CDR3 is 13 amino acids long. The CDR3 bases are TGTGCCACCAGCGAGGCAGTCTCCTACGAGCAGTACTTC. Amino acid sequence: CATSEAVSYEQYF.

This clonotype was observed many times. The chain has TRBV5-1 and TRBJ2-2; D not resolved. Trimming cost V 3 bases and J 7 bases, with 16 bases left between them. The CDR3 contains 15 residues. From germline, CDR1 is SGHRS and CDR2 YFSETQ. The CDR3 DNA reads TGCGCCAGCAGCTACAGACGCGCCGACGTCGGGGAGCTGTTTTTT. Translating gives CASSYRRADVGELFF.

This clonotype was counted many times. This chain joins TRBV12-3 or TRBV12-4 and TRBJ2-7; D might be TRBD1 (6 bases). The CDR3 is made up of 15 amino acids. The ends were cut back, 3 bases at V and 2 bases at J, with 14 bases in the middle. The CDR3 protein is CASSLSGAHTYEQYF. For the CDR3, the DNA is TGTGCCAGCAGTTTGTCAGGGGCTCACACCTACGAGCAGTACTTC.